This T cell receptor (beta chain) emerged from a study of blood T cell repertoires in COVID-19. Background on the study: Italy, Spain and the United States were the sources of the convalescent and acute COVID-19 samples. Nucleic acid was either cDNA or gDNA, and it came from T cells, B-cell-depleted T cells, or PBMCs.

As processed by the authors: Amplifying reference gene primers gave estimates of nucleated cell counts. Method: immunoSEQ multiplex PCR; TCRdb's copy keeps in-frame clones and lacks some. V and J calls and clone size are those listed in that table; D and trimming were worked out from the DNA. Among about 86,000 clones, around four fifths were seen once, and the ten largest hold about 3.4%. Trimming cost V 4 bases and J 14 bases; bases outside gene matches: 8. CDR1 and CDR2 from the germline V gene are SGHTA and FQGNSA. The CDR3 sequence is 13 residues long. The specimen was peripheral blood. The clonotype was recovered from a man aged 45-60 years with acute or convalescent COVID-19. The genes are TRBV7-2 and TRBJ1-6; 7 nucleotides agree with TRBD1. CDR3 amino acids: CASSSGTVVALHF. CDR3 in DNA: TGTGCCAGCAGCTCCGGGACAGTGGTCGCCCTCCACTTT.